This record concerns one T cell receptor beta chain sequence. What it recognizes is unknown. Germline V lookup: CDR1 MNHEY, CDR2 SVGAGI. Trimming shortened V by 0 bases and J by 3 bases, and 8 bases separated the two germline ends. The CDR3 loop spans 14 amino acids. The 5'RACE template-switching step produced TCR cDNA and added a universal primer site and UMIs. TCRdb re-derived calls from the 5' RACE reads in MiXCR, one entry per CDR3 protein. This table has under 700,000 distinct CDR3 sequences, approximately 16% appearing once. The record originates from a study of T cells after yellow fever vaccination. Study background: Low-cell-number fractions underwent preparation using SMART-Seq v4 Ultra Low Input. Study conclusions and caveats: Across the CD4 and CD8 compartments, a small share of clonotypes was present in both. The study re-detected most primary-vaccination clones after the booster (under 97% CD4, 88% CD8).

Sequenced here: PBMCs, sampled 4 to 6 days after the first yellow fever vaccination. The chain recombines TRBV6-5 with TRBJ1-1; TRBD1 is a possible D gene (5 bases). The origin of this receptor is a man between 18 and 35 years old who received the YFV17D yellow fever vaccine. CDR3 region: CASSYSGEHTEAFF. CDR3 coding DNA: TGTGCCAGCAGTTACTCAGGGGAGCACACTGAAGCTTTCTTT.